Listed here is a single T cell receptor (beta chain). Its specificity is not known. The read comes to an end 3 residues before the CDR3 does, leaving the germline J gene to fill in the end. Using immunoSEQ multiplex PCR, the repertoire was profiled, and TCRdb retains in-frame clones only, with some absent. In all, the sample yields thousands of clones. The data derive from a study of Tregs in tolerant kidney transplant recipients. The study's findings and limits: For some patients, primers changed over time, blocking nucleotide-level comparison.

Germline V gene lookup returns CDR1 LNHDA and CDR2 SQIVND (reference sequence). Between the trimmed V and J ends, which lost 4 bases and 0 bases, there was a span of 17 bases. This CDR3 region has 17 residues. Recipients received nonmyeloablative bone marrow transplants from related graft donors, with transient mixed chimerism. The chain joins TRBV19 to TRBJ2-3; no reliable D call. Sequenced here: CD8+ T cells from blood (PBMCs), sampled 12 months after the transplant. This sequence originates from a human patient who received a combined kidney and bone marrow transplant. Some of the T cells might come from the graft donor. CDR3 DNA, as far as it was read: TGTGCCAGTAGTAACCCACCCCGACTGGATAGCACAGATACG. As protein: CASSNPPRLDSTDT. Given in full, the CDR3 is CASSNPPRLDSTDTQYF. Looking up the rest from reference TRBV19 and TRBJ2-3 gives the full variable domain: DGGITQSPKYLFRKEGQNVTLSCEQNLNHDAMYWYRQDPGQGLRLIYYSQIVNDFQKGDIAEGYSVSREKKESFPLTVTSAQKNPTAFYLCASSNPPRLDSTDTQYFGPGTRLTVL.